This is a list of T cell receptor beta chains from one sample in a study of blood T cell repertoires in COVID-19. Assay: immunoSEQ multiplex PCR; the TCRdb copy retains only in-frame clones and omits some. The sample has 200,000 to 250,000 clones; around 84% are singletons. Sequenced material: PBMCs or T cells enriched from blood (not recorded which). The receptors derive from a middle-aged woman with acute COVID-19. Each CDR3 is given with its conserved first and last residue. D genes are given only for firm matches. Rows may omit the clone size; those that give it use once, few, many or a size class.

v_call: TRBV7-2
clone_size: once
d_call: .
j_call: TRBJ1-5
cdr3_nt: TGTGCCAGCAGCTTAGTATTAGGAGGGGCTGGCAATCAGCCCCAGCATTTT
cdr3_aa: CASSLVLGGAGNQPQHF

v_call: TRBV19
clone_size: once
d_call: TRBD1
j_call: TRBJ1-2
cdr3_nt: TGTGCCAGTAACCAGGGGGCTTATGGTGGCTACACCTTC
cdr3_aa: CASNQGAYGGYTF

v_call: TRBV28
clone_size: .
d_call: .
j_call: TRBJ1-5
cdr3_nt: TGTGCCAGTATATCCGGGGGAAGGAGCAATCAGCCCCAGCATTTT
cdr3_aa: CASISGGRSNQPQHF

v_call: TRBV27
clone_size: .
d_call: TRBD2
j_call: TRBJ2-3
cdr3_nt: TGTGCCAGCAGTCGCGGGAGATTCACAGATACGCAGTATTTT
cdr3_aa: CASSRGRFTDTQYF

v_call: TRBV28
clone_size: few
d_call: .
j_call: TRBJ1-2
cdr3_nt: TGTGCCAGCAGTTTATTAGGGGGGGCTGGAGGCTACACCTTC
cdr3_aa: CASSLLGGAGGYTF

v_call: TRBV25-1
clone_size: .
d_call: .
j_call: TRBJ1-3
cdr3_nt: TGTGCCAGCACGGGGACACTAAGAAACACCATATATTTT
cdr3_aa: CASTGTLRNTIYF

v_call: TRBV11-2
clone_size: .
d_call: .
j_call: TRBJ2-1
cdr3_nt: TGTGCCAGCAGCGCAAGGAGCTCCTACAATGAGCAGTTCTTC
cdr3_aa: CASSARSSYNEQFF

v_call: TRBV2
clone_size: .
d_call: TRBD1
j_call: TRBJ2-7
cdr3_nt: TGTGCCAGCAGTGATATCGGACAGGGCCGGTCCTACGAGCAGTACTTC
cdr3_aa: CASSDIGQGRSYEQYF

v_call: TRBV9
clone_size: .
d_call: .
j_call: TRBJ1-1
cdr3_nt: TGTGCCAGCAGCCTTAAGAGGGACACTGAAGCTTTCTTT
cdr3_aa: CASSLKRDTEAFF

v_call: TRBV13
clone_size: .
d_call: .
j_call: TRBJ2-7
cdr3_nt: TGTGCCAGCGGACACGGAGCCTACGAGCAGTACTTC
cdr3_aa: CASGHGAYEQYF

v_call: TRBV11-2
clone_size: .
d_call: .
j_call: TRBJ1-1
cdr3_nt: TGTGCCAGCAGCTTAGTCGGCACTGAAGCTTTCTTT
cdr3_aa: CASSLVGTEAFF

v_call: TRBV18
clone_size: few
d_call: TRBD2
j_call: TRBJ2-7
cdr3_nt: TGTGCCAGCTCACCAAAGACTAGCGGGGTCTCCTACGAGCAGTACTTC
cdr3_aa: CASSPKTSGVSYEQYF

v_call: TRBV6-2/TRBV6-3
clone_size: once
d_call: TRBD2
j_call: TRBJ2-3
cdr3_nt: TGTGCCAGCAGTTCCCTACGACTAGCGGGGACAGATACGCAGTATTTT
cdr3_aa: CASSSLRLAGTDTQYF

v_call: TRBV11-2
clone_size: .
d_call: TRBD1
j_call: TRBJ1-3
cdr3_nt: TGTGCCAGCAGCCTAACCGGACAGGCCGGATCTGGAAACACCATATATTTT
cdr3_aa: CASSLTGQAGSGNTIYF

v_call: TRBV5-8
clone_size: .
d_call: .
j_call: TRBJ1-6
cdr3_nt: TGTGCCAGCAGCTTTGACAGGAAGAGCTCCTATAATTCACCCCTCCACTTT
cdr3_aa: CASSFDRKSSYNSPLHF